Below, 23 T cell receptor beta chains from the same sample are listed, as sequenced in a study of cytomegalovirus exposure and HLA in healthy donors. The PCR was carried out with 60 Vbeta primers and 13 Jbeta primers. Sequencing used immunoSEQ multiplex PCR; TCRdb keeps in-frame clones, though not all of them. The repertoire holds tens of thousands of clones, with around 76% as singletons. Sequenced sample: PBMCs. Receptor source: a male donor in good health and CMV-seropositive.

J is TRBJ1-3 and V is TRBV6-1; 7 bases map to TRBD1. Looked up from germline, CDR1 is MNHNS and CDR2 is SASEGT. The CDR3 has 15 amino acids. V lost 4 bases and J lost 0; bases outside the gene matches: 3. CDR3 amino acids: CASSGQGTSGNTIYF. CDR3 DNA: TGTGCCAGCAGTGGACAGGGCACCTCTGGAAACACCATATATTTT.

The V call is TRBV5-1, the J call TRBJ2-3; 11 nucleotides line up with TRBD1. V lost 1 base to trimming and J lost 5 bases; unmatched junction nucleotides: 6. CDR3 size: 16 residues. Germline V gives CDR1 SGHRS, CDR2 YFSETQ. CDR3 nucleotide sequence: TGCGCCAGCAGCTTGCCCCGGACAGGGGGCTTAGATACGCAGTATTTT. It specifies CASSLPRTGGLDTQYF.

V usage is TRBV30 and J usage is TRBJ1-1; D is uncertain. CDR1 and CDR2 (germline): GTSNPN, SVGIG (reference sequence). The V and J ends lost 0 bases and 1 base respectively, with 12 bases between them. The CDR3 runs to 15 residues. The CDR3: CAWSVLGRQNTEAFF. In DNA form, the CDR3 reads TGTGCCTGGAGTGTACTTGGCCGACAGAACACTGAAGCTTTCTTT.

V usage is TRBV5-1 and J usage is TRBJ2-1; 7 positions agree with TRBD1. The CDR3 sequence is 14 residues long. V lost 6 bases to trimming and J lost 0 bases; unmatched junction nucleotides: 3. CDR1 and CDR2 (germline): SGHRS, YFSETQ. The CDR3 DNA sequence: TGCGCCAGCACCCAGGGGGACTCCTACAATGAGCAGTTCTTC. Encoded protein: CASTQGDSYNEQFF.

The chain links TRBV19 to TRBJ2-5, with D possibly TRBD1 on 6 matching bases. The CDR3 has 13 residues. In germline, CDR1 is LNHDA, CDR2 SQIVND (reference sequence). The germline V and J ends were trimmed by 5 bases and 5 bases, with 12 bases remaining between them. The CDR3 is CASSEQGRETQYF. The CDR3 region has the DNA TGTGCCAGTAGTGAACAGGGTAGGGAGACCCAGTACTTC.

The chain combines TRBV2 with TRBJ1-2, with D unclear. The CDR3 runs 13 residues. Trimming cost V 7 bases and J 2 bases, with 11 bases left between them. CDR1 is SNHLY and CDR2 is FYNNEI in the germline V gene. The CDR3, as DNA: TGTGCCAGCACCCAACATTTAAACTATGGCTACACCTTC. Translating it yields CASTQHLNYGYTF.

The chain is built from TRBV4-1 and TRBJ2-3; a weak D match, TRBD1 (6 bases). Germline values: CDR1 MGHRA, CDR2 YSYEKL. The CDR3 is 15 amino acids. Deletions cut 2 bases from V and 2 bases from J, with 11 bases between. Here the CDR3 DNA reads TGCGCCAGCAGCCAACTCGGACAGCCCACAGATACGCAGTATTTT. This codes for CASSQLGQPTDTQYF.

The chain joins TRBV5-1 to TRBJ2-7; 15 bases map to TRBD2. V trimming: 5 bases; J trimming: 4 bases; junction bases outside the gene matches: 4. Germline lookup yields CDR1 SGHRS and CDR2 YFSETQ. The CDR3 is made up of 15 amino acids. CDR3 sequence: CASSSGTSGRYEQYF. CDR3 sequence (DNA): TGCGCCAGCAGTTCCGGGACTAGCGGGAGGTACGAGCAGTACTTC.

The chain carries TRBV7-8 and TRBJ2-7, with a weak D call TRBD1 (5 bases). Germline CDR1 SGHVS, CDR2 FQNEAQ. The CDR3 runs 16 residues. The V and J ends lost 2 bases and 4 bases respectively, with 18 bases between them. The CDR3 DNA reads TGTGCCAGCAGCTTATTACAGGACACTCCCTCTTACGAGCAGTACTTC. Amino acids: CASSLLQDTPSYEQYF. The variable domain in full, completed from reference TRBV7-8 and TRBJ2-7, reads GAGVSQSPRYKVAKRGQDVALRCDPISGHVSLFWYQQALGQGPEFLTYFQNEAQLDKSGLPSDRFFAERPEGSVSTLKIQRTQQEDSAVYLCASSLLQDTPSYEQYFGPGTRLTVT.

V is TRBV7-8 and J is TRBJ2-5; a possible D gene is TRBD2 (6 bases). Deletions cut 0 bases from V and 1 base from J, with 12 bases between. This CDR3 has 16 residues. Germline assignment: CDR1 SGHVS and CDR2 FQNEAQ. CDR3 residues: CASSLARGYLQETQYF. As DNA, the CDR3 is TGTGCCAGCAGCTTAGCGCGGGGATACCTCCAAGAGACCCAGTACTTC.

The genes are TRBV10-3 and TRBJ2-4; 9 bases match TRBD2. The CDR3 is made up of 15 amino acids. Unmatched junction bases numbered 3, after V lost 0 bases and J lost 6 bases. Per germline, CDR1 ENHRY and CDR2 SYGVKD. In DNA, the CDR3 is TGTGCCATCAGTGAGTCGCCTAGCGGGATAAACATTCAGTACTTC. It yields the protein CAISESPSGINIQYF.

The chain links TRBV30 to TRBJ2-2, with D maybe TRBD2 (5 bases). The CDR3 sequence is 15 residues long. Germline CDR1 reads GTSNPN; CDR2 reads SVGIG (reference sequence). V lost 2 bases to trimming and J lost 3 bases, with 13 bases between them. The CDR3 DNA reads as TGTGCCTGGAGTATTTCTAGCTCCGACACCGGGGAGCTGTTTTTT. This codes for CAWSISSSDTGELFF.

A word on this clone: Mismatch with germline at one junction end may stem from a read error. Other DNA sequences within the sample encode an identical CDR3. V gene TRBV4-3 combines with J gene TRBJ2-1; 8 positions match TRBD2. CDR1 LGHNA and CDR2 YSLEER come from the germline V gene. This CDR3 has 16 residues. CDR3 bases: TGCGCCAGCACTTACGGGGGGACCGGGGGGGACAACGAGCAGTTCTTC. Its translation: CASTYGGTGGDNEQFF.

The chain carries TRBV21-1 and TRBJ2-7; TRBD2, as called in the table, went unchecked against the DNA. TRBV21-1 is recorded as a pseudogene. The length of the CDR3 is 16 residues. The CDR3 sequence: CASSKGQAGGIYEQYF. The CDR3 DNA sequence: TGTGCCAGCAGCAAAGGACAGGCGGGGGGGATATACGAGCAGTACTTC.

This clone was observed a few times. The chain links TRBV28 to TRBJ2-2, with unresolved D. This CDR3 region has 15 residues. V was trimmed by 2 bases and J by 3 bases, leaving 10 bases between them. Per the germline V gene, CDR1 is MDHEN and CDR2 is SYDVKM. DNA for the CDR3: TGTGCCAGCAGTTTAGTCGGCAGGTACACCGGGGAGCTGTTTTTT. This translates into CASSLVGRYTGELFF.

This chain connects TRBV4-1 to TRBJ1-5, with TRBD1 matching 10 bases. The V gene's germline CDR1 is MGHRA and CDR2 YSYEKL. The CDR3 is 15 residues long. V dropped 5 bases and J dropped 5; count of bases not matched to a gene: 6. The CDR3 sequence is CASSSAGTGDQPQHF. The CDR3 region has the DNA TGCGCCAGCAGCTCCGCCGGGACAGGGGATCAGCCCCAGCATTTT.

For this clone: Other nucleotide sequences in the sample specify the same CDR3. The rearrangement joins TRBV7-9 to TRBJ1-1; D might be TRBD1 (6 bases). In germline, CDR1 is SEHNR, CDR2 FQNEAQ (reference sequence). Deletions cut 5 bases from V and 7 bases from J, with 11 bases between. The CDR3 spans 12 residues. CDR3 in DNA: TGTGCCAGCAGCCTTAGGGGGATTGAAGCTTTCTTT. Translated: CASSLRGIEAFF.

The genes are TRBV4-1 and TRBJ1-6, with D perhaps TRBD1 (6 bases). Germline lookup yields CDR1 MGHRA and CDR2 YSYEKL. The CDR3 sequence is 13 residues long. CDR3 loop: CATRAGARSPLHF. The CDR3, as DNA: TGCGCGACCCGGGCAGGGGCAAGGTCACCCCTCCACTTT.

The chain has TRBV7-2 and TRBJ2-2; TRBD2 matches 7 bases. The CDR3 contains 13 residues. The V and J ends lost 3 bases and 5 bases, in that order; junction bases with no gene match: 0. Germline V gives CDR1 SGHTA, CDR2 FQGNSA. The CDR3 coding sequence is TGTGCCAGCAGCTTGGGGGGGACCGGGGAGCTGTTTTTT. This sequence encodes CASSLGGTGELFF. Drawing the rest from reference TRBV7-2 and TRBJ2-2, the complete variable domain is GAGVSQSPSNKVTEKGKDVELRCDPISGHTALYWYRQSLGQGLEFLIYFQGNSAPDKSGLPSDRFSAERTGGSVSTLTIQRTQQEDSAVYLCASSLGGTGELFFGEGSRLTVL.

The chain links TRBV7-6 to TRBJ2-5, with 8 bases aligning to TRBD1. Gene TRBJ2-7 matches the end of the DNA better, so the J call may be wrong. Germline CDR1 and CDR2: SGHVS and FNYEAQ. The CDR3 sequence is 15 residues long. CDR3 coding DNA: TGTGCCAGCAGCCGTAGTAACAGGGGGACCTACGAGCAGTACTTC. It encodes CASSRSNRGTYEQYF.

The chain has TRBV7-9 and TRBJ2-5, with a possible D match to TRBD1 (5 bases). Germline V gene lookup returns CDR1 SEHNR and CDR2 FQNEAQ (reference sequence). The CDR3 totals 15 residues. V was trimmed by 2 bases and J by 3 bases, leaving 13 bases between them. CDR3 in amino acids: CASSLNQGWKETQYF. The CDR3 DNA reads TGTGCCAGCAGCTTAAATCAGGGATGGAAAGAGACCCAGTACTTC.

The chain joins TRBV6-5 to TRBJ2-7; TRBD2 is a possible D gene (6 bases). This CDR3 contains 13 residues. The V gene lost 8 bases and the J gene lost 4 bases, with 15 bases spanning the gap. CDR1 and CDR2 from the germline V gene are MNHEY and SVGAGI. The CDR3 loop is CASGDSGFYEQYF. As DNA, the CDR3 is TGTGCCAGCGGCGATAGCGGTTTTTACGAGCAGTACTTC.

The chain joins TRBV21-1 to TRBJ2-7; TRBD1 is the table's D call, not checked against the DNA. TRBV21-1 is a recognized pseudogene. The CDR3 consists of 17 residues. The CDR3 DNA sequence: TGTGCCAGCAGCAAATTCCAGGACAGGGTATGGGCCTACGAGCAGTACTTC. Translation gives CASSKFQDRVWAYEQYF.